Described below is a single T cell receptor beta chain sequence and its context. Its antigen is unknown. Sequencing of DNA taken from cultured CD4+ T cells relied on the Oncomine TCR Beta short-read assay. TCRdb reprocessed the PCR reads via MiXCR and lists one record per CDR3 protein. Of fewer than 25,000 distinct CDR3 sequences listed, around half are singletons. Treatment specified: roughly ten-day PBMC culture with coronavirus spike peptide pools or control peptides (ViraFEST assay). These data come from a study of vaccination and CD4 T cells after COVID-19. Study information: It was a median about 100 days after diagnosis, with a range of 35 to 161, that post-COVID samples were drawn.

Sequences were obtained from CD4+ T cells from blood, cultured in vitro. The clonotype comes from a human donor who had recovered from COVID-19.

The CDR3 loop reads CSASGRAQLIKYEQYF. In DNA, the CDR3 is TGCAGTGCTTCCGGTCGGGCCCAGCTAATAAAATACGAGCAGTACTTC. V and J are TRBV20-1 and TRBJ2-7, with D hard to call. CDR3 length: 16 residues. Germline CDR1 reads DFQATT; CDR2 reads SNEGSKA (reference sequence). V lost 5 bases and J lost 4, with 24 bases in between.